The 22 T cell receptor beta chains reported below all come from one sample, sequenced in a study of blood T cell repertoires in COVID-19. Libraries were prepared by immunoSEQ multiplex PCR; TCRdb keeps only in-frame clonotypes and omits some of them. This table has a few hundred thousand clones, 80% to 90% appearing once. Material: PBMCs or T cells enriched from blood (not recorded which). All receptors derive from a woman aged 40 to 49 with acute COVID-19.

This clone occurred once. The rearrangement uses TRBV19 and TRBJ2-1; no firm D call. The CDR3 contains 18 residues. Trimming took off 6 bases at V and 0 bases at J, with 21 bases between the two ends. Looked up from germline, CDR1 is LNHDA and CDR2 is SQIVND (reference sequence). The DNA of the CDR3 is TGTGCCAGTAGCCTGGGTCTAGGTCCGAAAAGCTCCTACAATGAGCAGTTCTTC. Encoded protein: CASSLGLGPKSSYNEQFF.

The CDR3 region is CASSQDQASGTRSIQYF. CDR3 DNA: TGTGCCAGCAGCCAAGATCAGGCTAGCGGGACGAGATCTATTCAGTACTTC. The chain carries TRBV4-2 and TRBJ2-4; 9 bases match TRBD2. The junction had 13 bases not matched to a gene; V was cut back by 0 bases and J by 10 bases. This CDR3 spans 17 amino acids. CDR1 LGHNA and CDR2 YNFKEQ come from the germline V gene.

The CDR3 loop reads CATSRDRGQGAHSYEQYF. The CDR3 DNA reads as TGTGCCACCAGCAGAGATCGAGGACAGGGGGCGCATTCTTACGAGCAGTACTTC. The V call is TRBV15, the J call TRBJ2-7; 11 bases are shared with TRBD1. Germline V gene data show CDR1 as LNHNV and CDR2 as YYDKDF (reference sequence). The trim removed 0 bases at V and 4 bases at J, leaving 11 bases unmatched. The CDR3 spans 18 residues.

The rearrangement uses TRBV18 and TRBJ1-1; 9 bases are shared with TRBD1. CDR1 is KGHSH and CDR2 is LQKENI in the germline V gene. The CDR3 covers 13 residues. The V gene end was trimmed by 6 bases and the J gene end by 8 bases; junction bases not matched to a gene: 7. This chain's CDR3 is CASSPSDRGEAFF. The CDR3 DNA sequence: TGTGCCAGCTCCCCATCTGACAGGGGGGAAGCTTTCTTT.

The V gene is TRBV4-3, the J gene TRBJ1-1, with D possibly matching TRBD1 (5 bases). The CDR3 covers 17 residues. Looked up from germline, CDR1 is LGHNA and CDR2 is YSLEER. Between the trimmed V and J ends, which lost 0 bases and 1 base, there was a span of 15 bases. CDR3 sequence: CASSQDLAGWGNTEAFF. The CDR3 DNA reads TGCGCCAGCAGCCAAGATCTGGCAGGGTGGGGGAACACTGAAGCTTTCTTT.

The J gene is TRBJ2-2, the V gene TRBV18; 7 bases match TRBD1. The CDR3 contains 15 residues. Trimming cost V 3 bases and J 3 bases; bases outside gene matches: 4. Looked up from germline, CDR1 is KGHSH and CDR2 is LQKENI. The CDR3 DNA reads TGTGCCAGCTCACCGAAGGGGGCACACACCGGGGAGCTGTTTTTT. It translates to CASSPKGAHTGELFF.

The genes are TRBV3-1 (or the pseudogene TRBV3-2) and TRBJ2-1, with 10 positions matching TRBD2. J lost 10 bases, V lost 4 bases, and 19 bases had no gene match. This CDR3 comprises 18 residues. The germline gives CDR1 LGHDT, CDR2 YNNKEL (reference sequence). The CDR3 bases are TGTGCCAGCAGCCCCCGCGAGTGGCTAGCGGGAGACGAGCGGGAGCAGTTCTTC. Encoded protein: CASSPREWLAGDEREQFF.

The chain joins TRBV4-2 to TRBJ2-3, with 9 positions matching TRBD2. This CDR3 region has 16 residues. V lost 0 bases, J lost 6 bases, and 7 bases stayed unmatched. Germline-derived CDR1 and CDR2 are LGHNA and YNFKEQ. CDR3 in DNA: TGTGCCAGCAGCCAAGACGTAGCGGGAGTTGAGGATACGCAGTATTTT. The encoded protein is CASSQDVAGVEDTQYF.

V is TRBV5-1 and J is TRBJ2-5, with 9 bases lining up with TRBD2. V was pared by 0 bases and J by 5 bases, with 5 bases of the junction left unmatched. This CDR3 spans 15 amino acids. Germline V gene lookup returns CDR1 SGHRS and CDR2 YFSETQ. The DNA of the CDR3 is TGCGCCAGCAGCTTGGGACGGAGCGGGAGGGAGACCCAGTACTTC. Translating gives CASSLGRSGRETQYF.

This clone was found once. The chain carries TRBV10-3 and TRBJ2-5; TRBD2 is a possible D gene (5 bases). The germline V gene encodes CDR1 ENHRY and CDR2 SYGVKD. Trimming pared 8 bases from V and 0 bases from J, leaving 7 bases between. This CDR3 has 12 amino acids. CDR3 DNA sequence: TGTGCCATCGCGGGTAACCAAGAGACCCAGTACTTC. The encoded protein is CAIAGNQETQYF.

The V gene is TRBV7-2, the J gene TRBJ2-1, with 9 bases that match TRBD1. V lost 5 bases and J lost 6; bases outside the gene matches: 8. This CDR3 contains 15 residues. CDR1 SGHTA and CDR2 FQGNSA come from the germline V gene. The CDR3 DNA reads as TGTGCCAGCAGCACAGGGGGCGCGAAGGCCAATGAGCAGTTCTTC. Its protein is CASSTGGAKANEQFF.

The gene calls are TRBV7-9 and TRBJ2-3, with D possibly being TRBD1 (6 bases). Germline assignment: CDR1 SEHNR and CDR2 FQNEAQ (reference sequence). V dropped 6 bases and J dropped 6 bases, with 13 bases sitting between them. This CDR3 is built from 13 residues. CDR3 region: CASRPPGADTQYF. The CDR3, as DNA: TGTGCCAGCAGACCACCAGGGGCGGATACGCAGTATTTT.

This chain uses TRBV7-9 with TRBJ1-3; 7 bases are shared with TRBD1. Germline V gene lookup returns CDR1 SEHNR and CDR2 FQNEAQ (reference sequence). The J segment lost 4 bases and the V segment lost 3 bases, leaving 9 bases of the junction unmatched. The CDR3 spans 16 residues. The CDR3 coding sequence is TGTGCCAGCAGCTTCTCAAGACAGGGTCTAGGAAACACCATATATTTT. Amino acid sequence: CASSFSRQGLGNTIYF.

The J gene is TRBJ1-5, the V gene TRBV27; 7 bases align to TRBD1. The CDR3 contains 14 residues. The trim removed 6 bases at V and 3 bases at J, leaving 5 bases unmatched. Germline V lookup: CDR1 MNHEY, CDR2 SMNVEV (reference sequence). DNA of the CDR3: TGTGCCAGCAGGGAGGGGGCCTTCAATCAGCCCCAGCATTTT. It specifies CASREGAFNQPQHF.

The rearrangement uses TRBV7-2 and TRBJ1-3, with 10 positions matching TRBD1. This CDR3 comprises 17 residues. Germline V gives CDR1 SGHTA, CDR2 FQGNSA. V lost 2 bases to trimming and J lost 8 bases; unmatched junction nucleotides: 12. CDR3 sequence reads: CASSLSYGTGTGDTIYF. CDR3 in DNA: TGTGCCAGCAGCTTAAGTTACGGGACAGGGACAGGGGACACCATATATTTT.

The chain carries TRBV5-1 and TRBJ2-1; D is ambiguous. The V end lost 5 bases, the J end lost 0 bases, and 9 bases lay between the germline ends. CDR1 and CDR2 (germline): SGHRS, YFSETQ. The CDR3 covers 14 residues. The CDR3: CASRSSASYNEQFF. For the CDR3, the DNA is TGCGCCAGCAGGTCTAGTGCCTCCTACAATGAGCAGTTCTTC.

This chain links TRBV14 with TRBJ1-2; TRBD1 matches 7 bases. Germline CDR1 and CDR2: SGHDN and FVKESK. This CDR3 spans 15 amino acids. J gave up 4 bases and V 3 bases, and 8 bases lay outside the gene matches. This chain's CDR3 is CASSQLGQLTYGYTF. The DNA for the CDR3 is TGTGCCAGCAGCCAGCTGGGACAGTTAACCTATGGCTACACCTTC.

The V call is TRBV5-6, the J call TRBJ1-5; D is ambiguous. Trimming pared 0 bases from V and 2 bases from J, leaving 9 bases between. Germline values: CDR1 SGHDT, CDR2 YYEEEE. CDR3 size: 15 residues. CDR3: CASSLGGRGNQPQHF. In DNA form, the CDR3 reads TGTGCCAGCAGCTTGGGTGGGCGGGGCAATCAGCCCCAGCATTTT.

The chain uses TRBV6-5 and TRBJ2-2; D call uncertain. The CDR3 has 12 residues. Trimming stripped 7 bases from V and 6 bases from J, with 9 bases between. CDR1 and CDR2 (germline): MNHEY, SVGAGI. The CDR3 loop is CASTGLAGELFF. CDR3 nucleotides: TGTGCCAGCACCGGGTTGGCCGGGGAGCTGTTTTTT.

This clone has just a few counts. The rearrangement links TRBV7-9 to TRBJ1-3; 9 bases fit TRBD1. This CDR3 comprises 15 residues. From germline, CDR1 is SEHNR and CDR2 FQNEAQ (reference sequence). Trimming removed 6 bases from V and 7 bases from J; junction bases left unmatched: 10. The CDR3: CASSLQGASINTIYF. In DNA, the CDR3 is TGTGCCAGCAGTTTACAGGGGGCCTCGATTAACACCATATATTTT.

This chain links TRBV5-1 with TRBJ2-3; no reliable D call. Germline lookup yields CDR1 SGHRS and CDR2 YFSETQ. CDR3 length equals 15 residues. Trimming removed 0 bases from V and 0 bases from J, with 8 bases in between. CDR3 amino acids: CASSLEWASTDTQYF. The CDR3 DNA is TGCGCCAGCAGCTTGGAATGGGCGAGCACAGATACGCAGTATTTT.

The rearrangement uses TRBV2 and TRBJ1-1; a possible D gene is TRBD1 (6 bases). The CDR3 is 14 residues long. V was shortened by 7 bases and J by 1 base, with 13 bases between the two germline ends. Germline loops: CDR1 SNHLY, CDR2 FYNNEI. The CDR3 here is CASTQGWKNTEAFF. The CDR3 nucleotides are TGTGCCAGCACTCAGGGGTGGAAGAACACTGAAGCTTTCTTT.